The rows below give T cell receptor beta chains drawn from one sample of a study of human T cells and chemical hapten exposure. TCRdb used MiXCR to reprocess the RACE reads, holding one entry per CDR3 protein. The sample consists of about 140,000 distinct CDR3 sequences, approximately 10% of them appearing once. Sample: whole blood, taken in connection with sensitization to the hapten diphenylcyclopropenone (DPC). These receptor sequences come from a woman aged 45-65 years with alopecia areata. Some clones in this sample may be carry-over from other donors' samples. The CDR3 runs from the conserved cysteine through the conserved F or W. A D gene is named only where the DNA matches it firmly. Clone size is shown for a subset of rows, as once, few, many or a class of expanded clone.

>-|TRBD1|TRBV5-1|TRBJ2-7
TGCGCCAGCAGCGCCGCCCGGGACAGGGGGACCTACGAGCAGTACTTC
CASSAARDRGTYEQYF
>many|-|TRBV28|TRBJ1-4
TGTGCCAGCAGCGCCCCGGCGGATGAAAAACTGTTTTTT
CASSAPADEKLFF
>few|-|TRBV20-1|TRBJ1-6
TGCGCACGTGCATCCCACAGCAGGGCAAATTCACCCCTCCACTTT
CARASHSRANSPLHF
>few|-|TRBV19|TRBJ2-7
TGTGCCAGTAGCCCGAGCAGGGTTACCTACGAGCAGTACTTC
CASSPSRVTYEQYF
>-|-|TRBV20-1|TRBJ1-5
TGCAGTGCAGCGGATTTGGATCAGCCCCAGCATTTT
CSAADLDQPQHF
>few|-|TRBV12-3/TRBV12-4|TRBJ2-1
TGTGCCAGCAGTTTAGGAGGACACAACTACAATGAGCAGTTCTTC
CASSLGGHNYNEQFF
>-|TRBD2|TRBV20-1|TRBJ2-1
TGCAGTGCCCCCCTACTAGCGGGAGTGAGGTATGAGCAGTTCTTC
CSAPLLAGVRYEQFF
>-|-|TRBV29-1|TRBJ1-2
TGCAGCGTTGATGAGGGGAAGAACTATGGCTACACCTTC
CSVDEGKNYGYTF
>-|TRBD2|TRBV29-1|TRBJ2-7
TGCAGCGTTGTGTCTATAGGGGCTAGCGGGACCTACGAGCAGTACTTC
CSVVSIGASGTYEQYF
>few|-|TRBV7-9|TRBJ2-3
TGTGCCAGCAGCTTGAGGGGCAGATCTAGCACAGATACGCAGTATTTT
CASSLRGRSSTDTQYF
>-|-|TRBV20-1|TRBJ2-7
TGCAGTGCTAGGACGATGAGACAGGGAGGAGGCGAGCAGTACTTC
CSARTMRQGGGEQYF
>-|-|TRBV27|TRBJ1-5
TGTGCCAGCAATCCTGGGCAGGGTACGATACTGAATAGCAATCAGCCCCAGCATTTT
CASNPGQGTILNSNQPQHF
>few|TRBD2|TRBV2|TRBJ2-1
TGTGCCAGCGCGGGCCTGACTAGCGGGAGGGATGAGCAGTTCTTC
CASAGLTSGRDEQFF
>-|-|TRBV6-5|TRBJ2-7
TGTGCCAGCAGCGGACTGCCCTCCTACGAGCAGTACTTC
CASSGLPSYEQYF
>-|TRBD2|TRBV19|TRBJ2-2
TGTGCCAGTAGTATTCTAGCGGGGAAGAACACCGGGGAGCTGTTTTTT
CASSILAGKNTGELFF
>once|TRBD2|TRBV4-2|TRBJ2-7
TGTGCCAGCAGCCAAGACGCTAGCGGGACCTACGAGCAGTACTTC
CASSQDASGTYEQYF
>many|-|TRBV20-1|TRBJ2-1
TGCAGTGCTAGAGAGAAAAGTTACAATGAGCAGTTCTTC
CSAREKSYNEQFF
>-|-|TRBV11-2|TRBJ2-2
TGTGCCACTGTGCCGTGGGCCGGGGAGCTGTTTTTT
CATVPWAGELFF
>-|-|TRBV6-2/TRBV6-3|TRBJ2-3
TGTGCCAGCGAGGACAGGAGGGCGCAGTATTTT
CASEDRRAQYF
>-|TRBD1|TRBV12-3/TRBV12-4|TRBJ1-5
TGTGCCAGCAGACAACAGGGGGCAGTGGGTCAGCCCCAGCATTTT
CASRQQGAVGQPQHF
>-|-|TRBV7-8|TRBJ2-2
TGTGCCAGCATCTGGGACACGAACACCGGGGAGCTGTTTTTT
CASIWDTNTGELFF
>few|-|TRBV29-1|TRBJ2-5
TGCAGCGCCCGGTGGGGCGGCCAAGGGACCCAGTACTTC
CSARWGGQGTQYF
>many|-|TRBV6-5|TRBJ2-7
TGTGCCAGCAGTTACTCGAGAGGGCAGGGCAAGCACACCTACGAGCAGTACTTC
CASSYSRGQGKHTYEQYF
>few|-|TRBV7-2|TRBJ1-5
TGTGCCAGCAGCTCAGTGCCCAATCAGCCCCAGCATTTT
CASSSVPNQPQHF
>-|TRBD2|TRBV27|TRBJ2-7
TGTGCCAGCAGTAACTCGGGACTAGCGGGAACGTACGAGCAGTACTTC
CASSNSGLAGTYEQYF
>-|-|TRBV29-1|TRBJ1-2
TGCAGCGTTGAGGGGGGGTTAGGGGCGGCTGGCTACACCTTC
CSVEGGLGAAGYTF
>-|TRBD2|TRBV24-1|TRBJ2-1
TGTGCCACCAGTGATCCCAGCGGGAGGGCCGGCAATGAGCAGTTCTTC
CATSDPSGRAGNEQFF
>-|-|TRBV7-2|TRBJ2-3
TGTGCCAGCAGCTTATTCAGGGCTAGCGAGGGAGATACGCAGTATTTT
CASSLFRASEGDTQYF
>few|-|TRBV11-2|TRBJ2-1
TGTGCCAGCAGCTCCGCGACGGGGAGGAATGAGCAGTTCTTC
CASSSATGRNEQFF